This T cell receptor (beta chain) was recovered during a study of T cells after yellow fever vaccination. Trimming left V 0 bases short and J 3 bases short, with 7 bases between. There are 13 residues in the CDR3. Per the germline V gene, CDR1 is SGHRS and CDR2 is YFSETQ. TCRdb passed the 5' RACE reads through MiXCR, listing each CDR3 protein once. Of more than 300,000 distinct CDR3 sequences detected, around 7% appear once; the ten largest clones hold over 15%. The gene calls are TRBV5-1 and TRBJ2-7, with D uncertain. This material consisted of PBMCs, taken approximately 47 days after the first yellow fever vaccination. The receptor was isolated from a man in his late teens or twenties who received the YFV17D yellow fever vaccine. The DNA of the CDR3 is TGCGCCAGCAGCTTGGACAGACTCTACGAGCAGTACTTC. It is translated as CASSLDRLYEQYF. Together with reference TRBV5-1 and TRBJ2-7, the CDR3 gives the full variable domain: KAGVTQTPRYLIKTRGQQVTLSCSPISGHRSVSWYQQTPGQGLQFLFEYFSETQRNKGNFPGRFSGRQFSNSRSEMNVSTLELGDSALYLCASSLDRLYEQYFGPGTRLTVT.